This is a list of T cell receptor beta chains from one sample in a study of identical twins. Each CDR3 protein gets one entry after TCRdb re-called the 5' RACE reads with MiXCR. This table has hundreds of thousands of distinct CDR3 sequences, about 20% appearing once. The data were also submitted as part of a second study, on T cells expressing NK-cell markers.

The sample consisted of PBMCs. The receptors stem from a woman younger than 30 in good health. Both conserved end residues are part of each CDR3. Fields, in order: clone size, J gene, V gene, D gene, CDR3 DNA, CDR3 protein. A D gene is named only where the DNA matches it firmly. Expanded clones are given a class, and other clones once, few, many or no size at all.

size: few
J: TRBJ2-1
V: TRBV5-1
D: TRBD2
DNA: TGCGCCAGCAGCCCTGATACTAGCGGGAGGACCAACAATGAGCAGTTCTTC
CDR3: CASSPDTSGRTNNEQFF

size: .
J: TRBJ2-5
V: TRBV27
D: TRBD2
DNA: TGTGCCAGCAGTTTATCCGGACTAGCAGGGGCAGAGACCCAGTACTTC
CDR3: CASSLSGLAGAETQYF

size: .
J: TRBJ1-5
V: TRBV20-1
D: .
DNA: TGCAGTGCTAGAGATCTGTGGGATCAGCCCCAGCATTTT
CDR3: CSARDLWDQPQHF

size: .
J: TRBJ2-5
V: TRBV28
D: .
DNA: TGTGCCAGCAGTTTACCACGGGCCGCAGAGACCCAGTACTTC
CDR3: CASSLPRAAETQYF

size: few
J: TRBJ2-3
V: TRBV20-1
D: .
DNA: TGCAGTGCTAGAAATCCCCGTAATTCAGATACGCAGTATTTT
CDR3: CSARNPRNSDTQYF

size: .
J: TRBJ2-4
V: TRBV7-9
D: .
DNA: TGTGCCAGCGGCCCCTCGGACGTAGCCAAAAACATTCAGTACTTC
CDR3: CASGPSDVAKNIQYF

size: .
J: TRBJ2-7
V: TRBV20-1
D: .
DNA: TGCAGTGCTAGAGATGGCGACGGGTTGGCCTACGAGCAGTACTTC
CDR3: CSARDGDGLAYEQYF

size: few
J: TRBJ1-5
V: TRBV7-9
D: .
DNA: TGTGCCAGCAGCTTAGGGGCGAGTGGGCAGCCCCAGCATTTT
CDR3: CASSLGASGQPQHF

size: .
J: TRBJ2-1
V: TRBV6-5
D: TRBD2
DNA: TGTGCCAGCAGTTCGACTATCCGGGGGGGCAATGAGCAGTTCTTC
CDR3: CASSSTIRGGNEQFF

size: few
J: TRBJ1-6
V: TRBV12-3/TRBV12-4
D: TRBD1
DNA: TGTGCCAGCGGGCAGGGGGGCTCCTATAATTCACCCCTCCACTTT
CDR3: CASGQGGSYNSPLHF

size: .
J: TRBJ2-3
V: TRBV20-1
D: TRBD1
DNA: TGCAGTGCCAAGGGACAGGGAGGGACAGATACGCAGTATTTT
CDR3: CSAKGQGGTDTQYF

size: few
J: TRBJ2-1
V: TRBV29-1
D: TRBD2
DNA: TGCAGCGTCCGTTATACGGGCGGGGGGGCCGGTGAGCAGTTCTTC
CDR3: CSVRYTGGGAGEQFF

size: .
J: TRBJ2-7
V: TRBV28
D: TRBD1
DNA: TGTGCCAGCAGCCCCCGGACAGGGTGGTACGAGCAGTACTTC
CDR3: CASSPRTGWYEQYF

size: many
J: TRBJ2-1
V: TRBV20-1
D: .
DNA: TGCAGTGCTCCCGGACGTAGCTCCTACAATGAGCAGTTCTTC
CDR3: CSAPGRSSYNEQFF

size: few
J: TRBJ1-2
V: TRBV20-1
D: .
DNA: TGCAGTGCTTGGGAAACCAGTAACTATGGCTACACCTTC
CDR3: CSAWETSNYGYTF

size: few
J: TRBJ2-1
V: TRBV29-1
D: .
DNA: TGCAGCGTGGACGACCGGAGGACGGCCTACAATGAGCAGTTCTTC
CDR3: CSVDDRRTAYNEQFF

size: .
J: TRBJ2-1
V: TRBV5-6
D: TRBD2
DNA: TGTGCCAGCGAAGAGGGACTAGCGCCGGTGAATGAGCAGTTCTTC
CDR3: CASEEGLAPVNEQFF

size: .
J: TRBJ1-3
V: TRBV3-1
D: .
DNA: TGTGCCAGCAGCCAAGGAGTTGGCGGAAACACCATATATTTT
CDR3: CASSQGVGGNTIYF

size: .
J: TRBJ1-1
V: TRBV20-1
D: .
DNA: TGCAGTGCTCTACAGTGGCGACCGGGTGGGACTGAAGCTTTCTTT
CDR3: CSALQWRPGGTEAFF

size: few
J: TRBJ1-1
V: TRBV6-5
D: .
DNA: TGTGCCAGCAGTTTGGTCAGGACCACTGAAGCTTTCTTT
CDR3: CASSLVRTTEAFF

size: .
J: TRBJ2-5
V: TRBV5-5
D: .
DNA: TGTGCCAGCAGCTTGTGGCAGGAAGAGACCCAGTACTTC
CDR3: CASSLWQEETQYF

size: few
J: TRBJ2-7
V: TRBV12-3/TRBV12-4
D: TRBD2
DNA: TGTGCCAGCAGGCCGGGCGTGGGAGGGAACTACGAGCAGTACTTC
CDR3: CASRPGVGGNYEQYF

size: .
J: TRBJ2-5
V: TRBV5-6
D: .
DNA: TGTGCCAGCAGCTTAGCTGTCCCGGGACTCAAGTACCAAGAGACCCAGTACTTC
CDR3: CASSLAVPGLKYQETQYF

size: .
J: TRBJ1-2
V: TRBV12-3/TRBV12-4
D: TRBD1
DNA: TGTGCCAGCAGCCAGACAGGGGTCGATGGCTACACCTTC
CDR3: CASSQTGVDGYTF

size: few
J: TRBJ2-1
V: TRBV5-6
D: .
DNA: TGTGCCAGCAGCAAAGGACTCCTAGGGCCCCATGAGCAGTTCTTC
CDR3: CASSKGLLGPHEQFF

size: .
J: TRBJ2-7
V: TRBV5-1
D: TRBD2
DNA: TGCGCCAGCAGCTTAGGTAGCGGGGAAAACTACGAGCAGTACTTC
CDR3: CASSLGSGENYEQYF

size: .
J: TRBJ1-1
V: TRBV6-1
D: .
DNA: TGTGCCAGCAGCTTCAAGGGCGGTCATCCTGAAGCTTTCTTT
CDR3: CASSFKGGHPEAFF

size: many
J: TRBJ2-5
V: TRBV9
D: .
DNA: TGTGCCAGCAGTGATACTACAGCGGAAGAGACCCAGTACTTC
CDR3: CASSDTTAEETQYF

size: few
J: TRBJ2-7
V: TRBV5-1
D: .
DNA: TGCGCCAGCAGCAGGCAGGAGTTGTACGAGCAGTACTTC
CDR3: CASSRQELYEQYF

size: few
J: TRBJ2-3
V: TRBV5-1
D: .
DNA: TGCGCCAGCAGCTTGGCCGCGGTTACGGCAGATACGCAGTATTTT
CDR3: CASSLAAVTADTQYF

size: .
J: TRBJ2-5
V: TRBV20-1
D: TRBD2
DNA: TGCAGTGCTGGACGGACTAGCGGGGTAGGAGAGACCCAGTACTTC
CDR3: CSAGRTSGVGETQYF

size: .
J: TRBJ1-4
V: TRBV7-9
D: TRBD1
DNA: TGTGCCAGCAGCCCGATGGGACAGGGCGGTGAAAAACTGTTTTTT
CDR3: CASSPMGQGGEKLFF

size: .
J: TRBJ2-7
V: TRBV6-5
D: .
DNA: TGTGCCAGCAGTTACGAGATGGGCTCTACGGTTGGGCAGTACTTC
CDR3: CASSYEMGSTVGQYF

size: .
J: TRBJ1-1
V: TRBV7-9
D: .
DNA: TGTGCCAGCAGCCAAGACACCCGAACTGAAGCTTTCTTT
CDR3: CASSQDTRTEAFF

size: many
J: TRBJ2-1
V: TRBV20-1
D: TRBD2
DNA: TGCAGTGCGGAGGGACTAGCGTACCACAATGAGCAGTTCTTC
CDR3: CSAEGLAYHNEQFF

size: .
J: TRBJ2-7
V: TRBV4-2
D: TRBD1
DNA: TGTGCCAGCAGCCAAGGGTACGGGACAGGGGGCTACGAGCAGTACTTC
CDR3: CASSQGYGTGGYEQYF

size: .
J: TRBJ2-7
V: TRBV5-1
D: TRBD2
DNA: TGCGCCAGCAGCTTGGACGGGAGGTACGAGCAGTACTTC
CDR3: CASSLDGRYEQYF

size: many
J: TRBJ2-2
V: TRBV27
D: TRBD1
DNA: TGTGCCAGCAGTTTATTCGACAGGGATCTGTACACCGGGGAGCTGTTTTTT
CDR3: CASSLFDRDLYTGELFF